The clone carrying this TCR beta chain came up a few times. Antigen unknown. From the RT-PCR reads, TCRdb called clonotypes with MiXCR, one entry per CDR3 protein. The table includes 150,000 to 200,000 distinct CDR3 sequences, 11% detected once. Trimming pared 4 bases from V and 6 bases from J, leaving 5 bases between. There are 11 residues in the CDR3. The sample is drawn from a study of response to subunit inactivated influenza vaccine. Study-wide points: The authors proposed limited new T cell recruitment per seasonal influenza vaccination.

The V and J genes are TRBV12-3 or TRBV12-4 and TRBJ2-3; D is unresolved. The sequencing used non-naive T cells sorted from PBMCs, collected roughly 46 days after vaccination. The origin of this receptor is a man aged 50 to 59 who received an inactivated influenza vaccine. This CDR3 is CASSSLDTQYF. For the CDR3, the DNA is TGTGCCAGCAGTTCTCTGGATACGCAGTATTTT.